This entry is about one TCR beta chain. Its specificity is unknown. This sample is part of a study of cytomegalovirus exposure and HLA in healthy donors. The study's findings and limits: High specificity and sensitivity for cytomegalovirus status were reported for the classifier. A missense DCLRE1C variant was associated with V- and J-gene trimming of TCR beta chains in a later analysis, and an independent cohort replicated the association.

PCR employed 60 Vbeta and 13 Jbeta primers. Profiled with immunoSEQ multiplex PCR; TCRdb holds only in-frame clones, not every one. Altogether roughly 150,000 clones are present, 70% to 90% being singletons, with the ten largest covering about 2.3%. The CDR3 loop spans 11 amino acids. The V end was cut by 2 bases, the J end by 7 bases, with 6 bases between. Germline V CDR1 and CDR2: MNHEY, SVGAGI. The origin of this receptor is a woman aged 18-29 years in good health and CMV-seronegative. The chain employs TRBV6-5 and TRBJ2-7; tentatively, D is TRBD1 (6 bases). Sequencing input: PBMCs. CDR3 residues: CASSYGQEQYF. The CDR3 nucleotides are TGTGCCAGCAGTTACGGACAGGAGCAGTACTTC.